The 21 T cell receptor beta chains presented below share a single source sample, sequenced in a study of T cell responses to AZD1222 COVID-19 vaccine. Data came from immunoSEQ multiplex PCR; TCRdb stores just in-frame clones and leaves some out. Of fewer than 120,000 clones in the sample, about 90% are singletons; the top ten hold around 14%. The sequenced sample was peripheral blood, obtained 28 days after the second AZD1222 dose. These receptor sequences come from an adult who received the AZD1222 COVID-19 vaccine.

The chain recombines TRBV27 with TRBJ1-2; 11 nucleotides align to TRBD1. Germline V CDR1 and CDR2: MNHEY, SMNVEV (reference sequence). The trim removed 4 bases at V and 7 bases at J, leaving 8 bases unmatched. This CDR3 has 15 amino acids. The CDR3 coding sequence is TGTGCCAGCAGTTCCCGCGGACAGGGGGCAAGTGGCTACACCTTC. Encoded protein: CASSSRGQGASGYTF.

The V call is TRBV11-2, the J call TRBJ2-7; tentatively, D is TRBD1 (5 bases). The CDR3 totals 13 residues. Germline values: CDR1 SGHAT, CDR2 FQNNGV. V gave up 4 bases and J gave up 6 bases, with 13 bases separating them. The DNA for the CDR3 is TGTGCCAGCAGCTCCAGCCCAGGGCGCGAGCAGTACTTC. Protein: CASSSSPGREQYF.

The chain links TRBV18 to TRBJ2-7; 7 bases match TRBD1. The germline V gene encodes CDR1 KGHSH and CDR2 LQKENI. The CDR3 length is 13 residues. With 3 bases clipped from V and 3 bases from J, the junction kept 2 bases outside the gene matches. The CDR3: CASSPAGGYEQYF. The DNA for the CDR3 is TGTGCCAGCTCACCTGCAGGGGGCTACGAGCAGTACTTC.

The CDR3 is CASSLARTTGELFF. CDR3 in DNA: TGTGCCAGCAGCTTAGCGCGGACAACCGGGGAGCTGTTTTTT. This chain connects TRBV7-9 to TRBJ2-2, with D possibly being TRBD1 (5 bases). Trimming shortened V by 0 bases and J by 5 bases, and 7 bases separated the two germline ends. The CDR3 sequence is 14 residues long. Germline V gives CDR1 SEHNR, CDR2 FQNEAQ (reference sequence).

This chain joins TRBV12-5 and TRBJ2-3; the match to TRBD2 covers 7 bases. The CDR3 contains 19 residues. The junction had 14 bases not matched to a gene; V was cut back by 2 bases and J by 0 bases. Per germline, CDR1 LGHNT and CDR2 FRNRAP. The CDR3 here is CASGLNARGVHPSTDTQYF. CDR3 nucleotides: TGTGCTAGTGGTTTGAACGCCCGGGGGGTTCACCCTAGCACAGATACGCAGTATTTT. The full variable domain, rest sourced from reference TRBV12-5 and TRBJ2-3, is DARVTQTPRHKVTEMGQEVTMRCQPILGHNTVFWYRQTMMQGLELLAYFRNRAPLDDSGMPKDRFSAEMPDATLATLKIQPSEPRDSAVYFCASGLNARGVHPSTDTQYFGPGTRLTVL.

The J gene is TRBJ2-3, the V gene TRBV30; D not resolved. V lost 3 bases, J lost 5 bases, and 12 bases lay in between. The CDR3 is made up of 13 amino acids. Germline V lookup: CDR1 GTSNPN, CDR2 SVGIG (reference sequence). The CDR3 here is CAWSGRVGDTQYF. In DNA form, the CDR3 reads TGTGCCTGGAGCGGTAGGGTAGGAGATACGCAGTATTTT.

The chain is built from TRBV6-5 and TRBJ2-3, with D tentatively TRBD1 (6 bases). There are 15 residues in the CDR3. Trimming took 7 bases from V and 4 from J, leaving 18 bases between them. Germline V gene sequence: CDR1 MNHEY, CDR2 SVGAGI. DNA of the CDR3: TGTGCCAGCATCCATAACAGGGAATACTCAGATACGCAGTATTTT. Amino acids: CASIHNREYSDTQYF.

Only a few counts were recorded for this clone. The DNA for the CDR3 is TGTGCCAGCAGCCGCTCGGTAACACCCCAAGAGACCCAGTACTTC. This translates into CASSRSVTPQETQYF. J is TRBJ2-5 and V is TRBV7-9; D unclear. Between the trimmed V and J ends, which lost 5 bases and 1 base, there was a span of 14 bases. The CDR3 loop spans 15 amino acids. Germline V gene data show CDR1 as SEHNR and CDR2 as FQNEAQ (reference sequence).

The chain links TRBV5-1 to TRBJ2-2; 9 bases line up with TRBD1. V lost 4 bases to trimming and J lost 7 bases; unmatched junction nucleotides: 5. This CDR3 comprises 14 residues. CDR1 and CDR2 (germline): SGHRS, YFSETQ. CDR3 nucleotides: TGCGCCAGCAGCCCGGGGACAGGGCTCGGGGAGCTGTTTTTT. It yields the protein CASSPGTGLGELFF.

The CDR3 nucleotides read TGTGCCTGGAGCCGGGGCCCACAACCCGAGCAGTACTTC. This sequence encodes CAWSRGPQPEQYF. V is TRBV30 and J is TRBJ2-7; either TRBD1 or TRBD2 may fit D (5 bases each). V was clipped by 3 bases and J by 6 bases, with 15 bases between them. CDR1 is GTSNPN, CDR2 SVGIG, per germline (reference sequence). This CDR3 is 13 amino acids long.

V is TRBV6-1 and J is TRBJ1-1; no clear D. This CDR3 contains 11 residues. V lost 2 bases, J lost 3 bases, and 1 base lay in between. Germline V gene lookup returns CDR1 MNHNS and CDR2 SASEGT. The CDR3 spells CASSEYTEAFF. DNA of the CDR3: TGTGCCAGCAGTGAATACACTGAAGCTTTCTTT.

V gene TRBV12-5 combines with J gene TRBJ1-1; TRBD1 aligns across 8 bases. The CDR3 runs 16 residues. In germline, CDR1 is LGHNT, CDR2 FRNRAP. With V trimmed by 2 bases and J by 4 bases, 9 bases remained unmatched. CDR3 residues: CASGLIQGALITEAFF. Written as DNA, the CDR3 is TGTGCTAGTGGTTTGATCCAGGGGGCTTTGATCACTGAAGCTTTCTTT.

The chain employs TRBV7-8 and TRBJ2-5; possibly TRBD2 for D (6 bases). Germline V gives CDR1 SGHVS, CDR2 FQNEAQ. V was trimmed by 4 bases and J by 7 bases, leaving 16 bases between them. The CDR3 contains 14 residues. The CDR3 nucleotides are TGTGCCAGCAGCTCTAGCGCTCCAAGAGGGACCCAGTACTTC. Its protein product is CASSSSAPRGTQYF.

The chain employs TRBV27 and TRBJ1-3, with a possible D match to TRBD1 (5 bases). V lost 0 bases to trimming and J lost 2 bases, with 5 bases between them. Per germline, CDR1 MNHEY and CDR2 SMNVEV (reference sequence). This CDR3 is built from 14 residues. CDR3 sequence reads: CASSLSGAGNTIYF. The CDR3 DNA reads as TGTGCCAGCAGTTTATCAGGGGCTGGAAACACCATATATTTT.

This chain uses TRBV29-1 with TRBJ1-5, with D hard to call. Trimming removed 4 bases from V and 5 bases from J, with 12 bases in between. This CDR3 is 13 amino acids long. Germline V gene sequence: CDR1 SQVTM, CDR2 ANQGSEA. The CDR3 nucleotides are TGCAGCGTTGCCGTTCAGGACGATCAGCCCCAGCATTTT. Its protein product is CSVAVQDDQPQHF.

The chain is built from TRBV6-6 and TRBJ1-2; 7 nucleotides agree with TRBD1. There are 16 residues in the CDR3. The germline V gene has CDR1 MNHNY and CDR2 SVGAGI (reference sequence). V shed 4 bases and J 3 bases; nucleotides not matched to a gene: 11. CDR3 loop: CASSSHAGTAYYGYTF. CDR3 nucleotides: TGTGCCAGCAGTTCACACGCCGGGACAGCATACTATGGCTACACCTTC.

The chain links TRBV12-5 to TRBJ1-2; perhaps TRBD1 as D (5 bases). Trimming removed 7 bases from V and 4 bases from J, with 25 bases in between. In germline, CDR1 is LGHNT, CDR2 FRNRAP. CDR3 size: 17 residues. The CDR3 nucleotides read TGTGCTAGTGCCCGAGGGGTGGGAGCCCGCGAATTCTATGGCTACACCTTC. Translation gives CASARGVGAREFYGYTF.

V usage is TRBV7-3 and J usage is TRBJ2-5; D is undetermined. The CDR3 length is 13 residues. V was trimmed by 3 bases and J by 5 bases, leaving 10 bases between them. Looked up from germline, CDR1 is SGHTA and CDR2 is FQGTGA. CDR3 amino acids: CASSLVDLETQYF. DNA of the CDR3: TGTGCCAGCAGCTTGGTTGATTTGGAGACCCAGTACTTC.

This clone occurred a few times. V gene TRBV11-3 combines with J gene TRBJ2-2; 10 bases are shared with TRBD2. Trimming cost V 6 bases and J 1 base; bases outside gene matches: 2. The length of the CDR3 is 15 residues. Germline V gives CDR1 SGHNT, CDR2 YENEEA. The CDR3 spells CASRIAGGNTGELFF. DNA for the CDR3: TGTGCCAGCAGGATAGCGGGGGGGAACACCGGGGAGCTGTTTTTT.

The gene calls are TRBV4-1 and TRBJ1-5, with 7 bases matching TRBD1. CDR1 and CDR2 from the germline V gene are MGHRA and YSYEKL. The length of the CDR3 is 14 residues. Unmatched junction bases numbered 3, after V lost 3 bases and J lost 4 bases. The CDR3 DNA sequence: TGCGCCAGCAGCCAGGCGACAGGGAATCAGCCCCAGCATTTT. Its protein is CASSQATGNQPQHF.

The rearrangement joins TRBV20-1 to TRBJ1-2; no reliable D call. Trimming took off 5 bases at V and 6 bases at J, with 7 bases between the two ends. The CDR3 spans 10 residues. Germline V gene data show CDR1 as DFQATT and CDR2 as SNEGSKA (reference sequence). The CDR3 here is CSAGRNGYTF. The CDR3 bases are TGCAGTGCTGGCAGAAATGGCTACACCTTC.